This T cell receptor (beta chain) derives from a study of blood T cell repertoires in COVID-19. With 0 bases removed from V and 1 base from J, the gap between germline ends came to 10 bases. This CDR3 contains 15 residues. CDR1 and CDR2 (germline): SGDLS, YYNGEE. Only in-frame clones appear in the TCRdb table, and some are missing; sequencing was by immunoSEQ multiplex PCR. The top ten clones hold roughly 1.1% of a sample with over 250,000 clones, 75% to 95% of them seen once. Clinical history reported by participants formed the basis on which cohorts were assigned. The TCR comes from a woman aged 30 to 39 who had recovered from COVID-19. The sample taken for sequencing was PBMCs or T cells enriched from blood (not recorded which). The V gene is TRBV9, the J gene TRBJ1-2, with D possibly being TRBD1 (5 bases). CDR3 bases: TGTGCCAGCAGCGTAGGTCCGACAGATAACTATGGCTACACCTTC. Translation: CASSVGPTDNYGYTF.